This TCR beta chain was captured in a study of CD8 T cells in Susac syndrome (dated by TCRdb to between 2018 and 2020). Describing the broader study: Repertoire sequencing was used to test whether CD8+ T cell activation and differentiation in Susac syndrome was antigen driven. CD8+ T cell repertoire clonality was compared between 11 to 12 healthy donors, approximately 14 Susac syndrome patients and 15 multiple sclerosis patients. Study-wide conclusions, independent of this receptor: The TCR sequencing and HLA analysis was acknowledged to have included a relatively small number of individuals.

From its cysteine to its phenylalanine, the CDR3 spans 19 amino acids. The entry retains the CDR3 DNA only, 57 bases that are in frame from base 1. The germline V gene gives CDR1 as MNHEY and CDR2 as SVGAGI. The germline V end is reduced by 4 bases and the J end by 3 bases; junction bases left unmatched: 13. RNA was extracted using the RNeasy kit, and roughly 0.5 to 1 microgram was reverse transcribed with random hexamers. TCR beta CDR3 regions were amplified with the immunoSEQ multiplex PCR assay covering 54 Vbeta and 13 Jbeta segments. PCR amplification bias was corrected by using a synthetic template baseline for primer optimization and computational correction. The authors' pipeline ran thus. Reads were assigned to V, D and J genes according to IMGT and analyzed in immunoSEQ Analyzer, with only productive sequences retained. Clonality was computed as one minus Shannon entropy normalized by log2 of the number of productive unique sequences. For each patient and control, public and private clones were evaluated within the 100 most prevalent clones. Clones were defined as Susac-specific if absent from the healthy and MS cohorts, from 1052 published viral clones and from other ImmuneACCESS disease sequences. Using fastp trimming at Q25 and MiXCR clonotype assembly, TCRdb reanalyzed the public sequencing data and kept in-frame beta chains. Each entry is one CDR3 protein sequence, shown with its most common DNA and genes. TCRdb assigned the V and J calls; the authors' analysis was not used. This sample lists about 290,000 distinct CDR3 sequences; 75% to 90% were detected once. The ten largest account for approximately 0.18% of the sample.

High-throughput TCR beta sequencing profiled peripheral blood CD8+ and CD4+ T cells from healthy donors, Susac syndrome patients and multiple sclerosis patients. Treatment-naive patients with stable or active relapsing-remitting disease fulfilling revised McDonald criteria were used as multiple sclerosis controls. CD8+ TEMRA cells were enriched by FACS, while bulk CD8+ and CD4+ T cells were purified by magnetic negative isolation. Blood was collected in EDTA tubes and processed within 24 hours, with PBMCs isolated through density gradient centrifugation. PBMCs destined for TCR sequencing were cryopreserved in liquid nitrogen and later thawed in a 37 °C water bath. The sorted or isolated CD4+, CD8+ and CD8+ TEMRA cells reached a purity of at least 90%. To note about this clonotype: Its antigen is not yet known. No clone much larger than this one lies a single base away; base qualities are absent.

Sequenced input: CD8+ T cells from PBMCs. Rearrangement joined TRBV6-5 to TRBJ2-1; TRBD2 matches 12 bases in the middle. The sequence derives from a human donor with multiple sclerosis. CDR3 reads: CASSSPRWTSGKHYNEQFF. The nucleotides are TGTGCCAGCAGTTCCCCCCGCTGGACTAGCGGGAAGCACTACAATGAGCAGTTCTTC.